The text below deals with one T cell receptor beta chain. Its antigen is undetermined. This specimen comes from a study of shared clonotypes between healthy human individuals. About the research overall: Donor ages ranged 18 to 49 years: a couple of women, a few men. Overall study findings and caveats: On the whole, naive subsets had larger estimated richness than memory subsets had. Naive CD4 clonotypes were shared across several donors at around 5%.

Positively selected for CCR7, the CD45RO-negative cells used as naive CD8 cells excluded terminally differentiated effector memory CD45RA+ cells. This table comes from immunoSEQ multiplex PCR, and its TCRdb copy is limited to in-frame clones, with some not included. Of about 2.1 million clones listed, roughly 91% were seen once; the top ten hold 1.5% to 2%. Trimming stripped 1 base from V and 0 bases from J, with 10 bases between. The germline V gene has CDR1 SGHTA and CDR2 FQGNSA. This CDR3 region has 15 residues. The chain is built from TRBV7-2 and TRBJ2-7, with D possibly TRBD2 on 6 matching bases. The sample comprised naive CD8+ T cells from PBMCs. The TCR originated in a man between 18 and 35 years old in good health. Some clones in this sample may be carry-over from other donors' samples. The CDR3 DNA reads as TGTGCCAGCAGCTTAGTGGAGGGGAGCTCCTACGAGCAGTACTTC. Its translation is CASSLVEGSSYEQYF.